A selection of T cell receptor beta chains follows, all from one sample in a study of Ad26.COV2.S vaccination and SARS-CoV-2 variants. Assay used: immunoSEQ multiplex PCR; TCRdb lists only in-frame clones, some missing. The table shows roughly 390,000 clones, with about 85% occurring only once. This material consisted of peripheral blood, taken in a trial of Ad26.COV2.S vaccine versus placebo. The receptor set was obtained from a person aged 18 to 65 who received the Ad26.COV2.S COVID-19 vaccine or a placebo. CDR3s include the opening cysteine and the closing phenylalanine or tryptophan. Fields, in order: J gene, D gene, V gene, clone size, CDR3 protein, CDR3 DNA. The D gene is left open where the match is weak. Clone size is shown for a subset of rows, as once, few, many or a class of expanded clone.

>TRBJ2-5|.|TRBV3-1/TRBV3-2|once
CASSQDTASVETQYF
TGTGCCAGCAGCCAAGACACGGCTAGCGTTGAGACCCAGTACTTC
>TRBJ1-5|.|TRBV5-6|.
CASSLGGGEGQPQHF
TGTGCCAGCAGCTTGGGGGGGGGCGAAGGTCAGCCCCAGCATTTT
>TRBJ2-7|.|TRBV6-2/TRBV6-3|.
CASSYVSYEQYF
TGTGCCAGCAGTTATGTCTCCTACGAGCAGTACTTC
>TRBJ2-3|TRBD2|TRBV2|.
CASSESRGGPNTQYF
TGTGCCAGCAGTGAAAGCCGGGGGGGGCCGAATACGCAGTATTTT
>TRBJ2-3|.|TRBV7-2|.
CASSQTDTQYF
TGTGCCAGCAGCCAGACAGATACGCAGTATTTT
>TRBJ1-5|.|TRBV4-3|once
CASSQAFGSFSPQHF
TGCGCCAGCAGCCAAGCGTTCGGCAGCTTTTCGCCCCAGCATTTT
>TRBJ1-1|.|TRBV4-1|.
CASSQDFSRRGRWYLAEAFF
TGCGCCAGCAGCCAAGATTTTTCCCGAAGAGGACGGTGGTATTTGGCTGAAGCTTTCTTT
>TRBJ2-5|.|TRBV25-1|.
CASTPGAGGLQEGETQYF
TGTGCCAGCACCCCCGGGGCTGGCGGACTTCAAGAGGGGGAGACCCAGTACTTC
>TRBJ2-2|.|TRBV5-4|.
CASSSWLDTGELFF
TGTGCCAGCAGCTCTTGGTTGGACACCGGGGAGCTGTTTTTT
>TRBJ2-5|TRBD1|TRBV7-2|.
CASSFDRGSIVIETQYF
TGTGCCAGCAGCTTTGACAGGGGAAGCATAGTGATAGAGACCCAGTACTTC
>TRBJ2-1|.|TRBV6-2/TRBV6-3|.
CASSKAQLGEQFF
TGTGCCAGCAGTAAAGCCCAGCTTGGTGAGCAGTTCTTC
>TRBJ2-7|TRBD1|TRBV27|.
CASSLGTGISYEQYF
TGTGCCAGCAGTTTGGGGACAGGGATATCCTACGAGCAGTACTTC
>TRBJ2-3|.|TRBV6-1|.
CASSDPSISTDTQYF
TGTGCCAGCAGTGACCCCTCGATTAGCACAGATACGCAGTATTTT
>TRBJ2-2|.|TRBV9|.
CASSPSLDINTGELFF
TGTGCCAGCAGCCCGAGCCTAGATATCAACACCGGGGAGCTGTTTTTT
>TRBJ2-3|.|TRBV7-9|.
CASSRSDGVTDTQYF
TGTGCCAGCAGCCGTTCTGACGGTGTGACAGATACGCAGTATTTT
>TRBJ1-5|TRBD1|TRBV6-1|.
CASSEAQGGQPQHF
TGTGCCAGCAGTGAAGCCCAGGGGGGGCAGCCCCAGCATTTT
>TRBJ1-1|.|TRBV21-1|.
CASSSRQGGGNTEAFF
TGTGCCAGCAGCTCGCGACAGGGAGGGGGGAACACTGAAGCTTTCTTT
>TRBJ2-5|.|TRBV21-1|.
CASSKLLLGGTSQETQYF
TGTGCCAGCAGCAAACTCCTTCTAGGCGGGACATCTCAAGAGACCCAGTACTTC
>TRBJ1-5|.|TRBV29-1|.
CSVQEGGLYQPQHF
TGCAGCGTCCAAGAGGGGGGCCTCTATCAGCCCCAGCATTTT
>TRBJ2-1|.|TRBV27|.
CASSLIGGSYNEQFF
TGTGCCAGCAGTTTAATAGGGGGCTCCTACAATGAGCAGTTCTTC
>TRBJ2-3|.|TRBV5-8|.
CASSFVVPASVLDTQYF
TGTGCCAGCAGCTTTGTGGTTCCAGCGTCGGTACTAGATACGCAGTATTTT
>TRBJ1-1|.|TRBV30|.
CAWIPSLLNTEAFF
TGTGCCTGGATCCCCTCGCTTCTGAACACTGAAGCTTTCTTT
>TRBJ2-7|TRBD2|TRBV15|.
CATSRRVAGDEQYF
TGTGCCACCAGCAGGAGGGTAGCGGGGGATGAGCAGTACTTC
>TRBJ2-5|TRBD1|TRBV5-1|.
CASSAGTGRGETQYF
TGCGCCAGCAGCGCCGGGACAGGGCGGGGGGAGACCCAGTACTTC
>TRBJ2-7|TRBD1|TRBV6-5|.
CATSGTGRVYEQYF
TGTGCCACCTCCGGGACAGGAAGGGTCTACGAGCAGTACTTC
>TRBJ1-3|.|TRBV5-6|.
CASSLEKLSGNTIYF
TGTGCCAGCAGCCTAGAGAAGTTGTCCGGAAACACCATATATTTT
>TRBJ2-5|.|TRBV15|once
CATSADRWEETQYF
TGTGCCACCAGCGCGGACAGATGGGAAGAGACCCAGTACTTC
>TRBJ2-7|.|TRBV3-1/TRBV3-2|.
CASSQDSGKEQYF
TGTGCCAGCAGCCAAGATTCCGGGAAGGAGCAGTACTTC
>TRBJ1-1|.|TRBV6-1|.
CASSEPPARMNTEAFF
TGTGCCAGCAGTGAACCCCCCGCGCGGATGAACACTGAAGCTTTCTTT
>TRBJ2-5|.|TRBV5-4|.
CASSLAGTPAGAQYF
TGTGCCAGCAGCTTGGCTGGGACCCCAGCAGGGGCCCAGTACTTC
>TRBJ2-3|TRBD2|TRBV11-2|.
CASSLGGGGGTDTQYF
TGTGCCAGCAGCTTAGGGGGCGGGGGTGGCACAGATACGCAGTATTTT